This T cell receptor (beta chain) was sequenced in a study of blood T cell repertoires in COVID-19. Looking at the study overall: In each case, the material was cDNA or gDNA derived from T cells, B-cell-depleted T cells, or PBMCs.

Per the original data handling: Amplified reference gene primers provided the basis for estimating nucleated cell counts. Some clones are missing from TCRdb's copy, which holds only in-frame ones; the method was immunoSEQ multiplex PCR. V and J calls and clone size come straight from that table; D and trimming were deduced from the DNA. The table includes around 280,000 clones, just under 85% detected once. V was cut by 2 bases and J by 5 bases, with 9 bases left in between. The CDR3 sequence is 13 residues long. Per germline, CDR1 KGHSH and CDR2 LQKENI. This clonotype was sampled from a woman aged 45 to 65 with active or convalescent COVID-19. The specimen sequenced was peripheral blood. V gene TRBV18 combines with J gene TRBJ2-5, with D possibly being TRBD2 (5 bases). CDR3 DNA sequence: TGTGCCAGCTCACCATACCGGACTGAGACCCAGTACTTC. Translating gives CASSPYRTETQYF.